Listed below are T cell receptor beta chains from one sample, sequenced in a study of blood T cell repertoires in COVID-19. The method was immunoSEQ multiplex PCR; TCRdb's version includes in-frame clones alone and lacks a portion of them. The sample lists 150,000 or so clones, 80% seen once, with around 0.62% in the top ten. The sequenced sample consisted of peripheral blood. These receptors all stem from a man in his sixties with acute or convalescent COVID-19. The CDR3 runs from the conserved cysteine through the conserved F or W. D genes are given only for firm matches. Only some rows state a clone size, as once, few, many or a class for expanded clones.

>TRBJ1-1|TRBV6-6|13|NA|TRBD1
CASSNRGQREAFF
TGTGCCAGCAGTAACAGGGGGCAGAGGGAAGCTTTCTTT
>TRBJ1-5|TRBV6-6|15|NA|TRBD1
CASSYQRQGGQPQHF
TGTGCCAGCAGTTACCAAAGACAGGGTGGGCAGCCCCAGCATTTT
>TRBJ2-5|TRBV5-1|15|NA|TRBD1
CASSAGTGGMETQYF
TGCGCCAGCAGTGCCGGGACAGGGGGCATGGAGACCCAGTACTTC
>TRBJ2-3|TRBV24-1|14|NA|TRBD2
CATSDPGGEDTQYF
TGTGCCACCAGTGATCCGGGGGGTGAAGATACGCAGTATTTT
>TRBJ2-1|TRBV3-1/TRBV3-2|16|NA|NA
CASSPREPSSYNEQFF
TGTGCCAGCAGCCCTCGCGAGCCAAGCTCCTACAATGAGCAGTTCTTC
>TRBJ2-2|TRBV4-1|18|NA|TRBD2
CASSQEPAGGLNTGELFF
TGCGCCAGCAGCCAAGAACCGGCGGGGGGCCTCAACACCGGGGAGCTGTTTTTT
>TRBJ1-4|TRBV7-2|15|once|TRBD1
CASSVRQGTNEKLFF
TGTGCCAGCAGCGTGCGACAGGGGACTAATGAAAAACTGTTTTTT
>TRBJ2-2|TRBV10-3|14|NA|NA
CAISGLLNTGELFF
TGTGCCATCTCGGGACTGTTGAACACCGGGGAGCTGTTTTTT
>TRBJ1-2|TRBV4-2|15|NA|TRBD1
CASSQGGQGSYGYTF
TGTGCCAGCAGCCAAGGGGGACAGGGATCCTATGGCTACACCTTC
>TRBJ2-2|TRBV10-1|15|NA|NA
CANLPGTPNTGELFF
TGCGCCAACCTCCCAGGGACACCGAACACCGGGGAGCTGTTTTTT
>TRBJ2-7|TRBV7-6|14|NA|NA
CASSATQGPYEQYF
TGTGCCAGCAGCGCAACTCAGGGGCCCTACGAGCAGTACTTC
>TRBJ1-1|TRBV7-9|11|NA|NA
CASSPSVEAFF
TGTGCCAGCAGCCCAAGCGTTGAAGCTTTCTTT
>TRBJ2-7|TRBV5-1|16|NA|NA
CASSLGVGMNSYEQYF
TGCGCCAGCAGCTTGGGAGTCGGGATGAACTCCTACGAGCAGTACTTC
>TRBJ1-5|TRBV27|14|NA|NA
CASSSGTPNQPQHF
TGTGCCAGCAGTTCCGGGACACCCAATCAGCCCCAGCATTTT
>TRBJ2-4|TRBV7-9|12|few|TRBD2
CAAGGPGNIQYF
TGTGCCGCGGGGGGACCGGGAAACATTCAGTACTTC
>TRBJ1-1|TRBV5-1|14|few|NA
CASSPQGGNTEAFF
TGCGCCAGCAGCCCCCAGGGTGGGAACACTGAAGCTTTCTTT
>TRBJ2-3|TRBV7-6|20|NA|TRBD2
CASSFLGGGLAGDAANTQYF
TGTGCCAGCAGCTTTTTGGGGGGGGGACTAGCGGGAGATGCGGCGAATACGCAGTATTTT
>TRBJ1-2|TRBV4-1|11|NA|NA
CASSFRGGYTF
TGCGCCAGCAGCTTTCGGGGGGGCTACACCTTC
>TRBJ1-6|TRBV6-5|13|once|NA
CASTVGYNSPLHF
TGTGCCAGCACGGTTGGCTATAATTCACCCCTCCACTTT